The 4 T cell receptor beta chains presented below share a single source sample, sequenced in a study of Ad26.COV2.S vaccination and SARS-CoV-2 variants. As for treatment: 19 received Ad26.COV2.S at low or high dose, single or two shots; several received placebo; per-sample allocation not given. Samples analyzed were those drawn on day 63 after the first vaccine or placebo injection. Clones were read by immunoSEQ multiplex PCR, and TCRdb kept only the in-frame ones, dropping some. The sample has about 350,000 clones, about 88% seen once. The sample in question was peripheral blood, obtained in a trial of Ad26.COV2.S vaccine versus placebo. Receptors were obtained from a person aged 18-65 years who received the Ad26.COV2.S COVID-19 vaccine or a placebo.

The sample holds one count of this clone. The rearrangement links TRBV2 to TRBJ1-1; D not resolved. Trimming shortened V by 4 bases and J by 0 bases, and 6 bases separated the two germline ends. CDR3 length: 13 amino acids. Germline CDR1 reads SNHLY; CDR2 reads FYNNEI. This CDR3 reads CASSAQMNTEAFF. The CDR3 nucleotides are TGTGCCAGCAGTGCACAAATGAACACTGAAGCTTTCTTT.

This chain uses TRBV21-1 with TRBJ2-1; the table's D call TRBD2 went unverified against the DNA. TRBV21-1 is listed as a pseudogene. The CDR3 is made up of 15 amino acids. The CDR3: CASSKESEDCSEQFF. In DNA form, the CDR3 reads TGTGCCAGCAGCAAAGAGAGCGAGGACTGTAGTGAGCAGTTCTTC.

This rearrangement joins TRBV5-1 to TRBJ2-2; D possibly corresponds to TRBD1 (6 bases). Germline V gene sequence: CDR1 SGHRS, CDR2 YFSETQ. The CDR3 is 15 amino acids. Trimming stripped 0 bases from V and 3 bases from J, with 9 bases between. The CDR3 coding sequence is TGCGCCAGCAGCTTGGGACAGGTTGACACCGGGGAGCTGTTTTTT. Its translation is CASSLGQVDTGELFF.

In regard to this clone: The sample carries other DNA sequences with the same CDR3. In DNA, the CDR3 is TGTGCCAGCAGCTATAACACCGGGGAGCTGTTTTTT. Protein: CASSYNTGELFF. This chain joins TRBV27 and TRBJ2-2; D gene uncertain. Deletions cut 6 bases from V and 2 bases from J, with 4 bases between. The V gene's germline CDR1 is MNHEY and CDR2 SMNVEV (reference sequence). CDR3 length equals 12 residues.